These 23 T cell receptor beta chains originate from one sample sequenced in a study of blood T cell repertoires in COVID-19. Libraries were prepared by immunoSEQ multiplex PCR; TCRdb keeps only in-frame clonotypes and omits some of them. The sample has some 130,000 clones, more than 75% seen once; the top ten hold about 6%. Specimen: PBMCs or T cells enriched from blood (not recorded which). The source is a woman aged 45-59 years who had recovered from COVID-19.

The table lists this clone with a few counts. The chain joins TRBV5-4 to TRBJ1-1; D gene ambiguous. The V gene's germline CDR1 is SGHNT and CDR2 YYREEE (reference sequence). This CDR3 has 13 amino acids. Between the trimmed V and J ends, which lost 3 bases and 6 bases, there was a span of 12 bases. DNA of the CDR3: TGTGCCAGCAGCTCCCCCGGGTTCGCTGAAGCTTTCTTT. It specifies CASSSPGFAEAFF.

V and J are TRBV14 and TRBJ2-2, with 13 positions matching TRBD2. V shed 6 bases, J shed 7 bases, and the junction held 8 bases outside the gene matches. The CDR3 loop spans 16 amino acids. CDR1 and CDR2 from the germline V gene are SGHDN and FVKESK. CDR3 loop: CASRIGGTSGVGELFF. DNA for the CDR3: TGTGCCAGCAGGATCGGCGGGACTAGCGGGGTCGGGGAGCTGTTTTTT.

The chain is built from TRBV4-1 and TRBJ1-2; D unclear. The germline gives CDR1 MGHRA, CDR2 YSYEKL. Trimming took 0 bases from V and 0 from J, leaving 11 bases between them. The CDR3 is 16 residues long. The CDR3: CASSQDRGGANYGYTF. DNA for the CDR3: TGCGCCAGCAGCCAAGATCGAGGAGGAGCTAACTATGGCTACACCTTC.

The chain carries TRBV5-1 and TRBJ2-7; TRBD1 might be the D (6 bases). This CDR3 has 16 residues. V lost 3 bases and J 5 bases, leaving 21 bases between the germline ends. Germline lookup yields CDR1 SGHRS and CDR2 YFSETQ. The CDR3 loop reads CASSSTQSTGLNEQYF. The DNA of the CDR3 is TGCGCCAGCAGCTCCACCCAATCGACAGGTCTCAACGAGCAGTACTTC.

The J gene is TRBJ2-5, the V gene TRBV5-6, with 7 bases matching TRBD2. Germline values: CDR1 SGHDT, CDR2 YYEEEE. The trim removed 7 bases at V and 4 bases at J, leaving 7 bases unmatched. The CDR3 has 13 residues. This CDR3 reads CASLGGTRETQYF. In DNA form, the CDR3 reads TGTGCCAGCCTCGGGGGGACGCGAGAGACCCAGTACTTC.

J is TRBJ2-5 and V is TRBV24-1; the match to TRBD1 covers 8 bases. The germline V gene has CDR1 KGHDR and CDR2 SFDVKD. The V gene end was trimmed by 4 bases and the J gene end by 4 bases; junction bases not matched to a gene: 7. The CDR3 has 15 residues. DNA of the CDR3: TGTGCCACCAGTGACCCCAGGACAGGGACAGAGACCCAGTACTTC. Translating gives CATSDPRTGTETQYF.

The chain uses TRBV29-1 and TRBJ2-2; D uncertain. The length of the CDR3 is 12 residues. The V gene lost 5 bases and the J gene lost 1 base, with 5 bases spanning the gap. CDR1 SQVTM and CDR2 ANQGSEA come from the germline V gene. The CDR3 sequence is CSVFLNTGELFF. The DNA for the CDR3 is TGCAGCGTTTTCTTGAACACCGGGGAGCTGTTTTTT.

Here the CDR3 DNA reads TGTGCCAGCACCCGACAGCAAGAGACCCAGTACTTC. Protein product: CASTRQQETQYF. The chain is built from TRBV2 and TRBJ2-5; the D gene is possibly TRBD1 (5 bases). Germline assignment: CDR1 SNHLY and CDR2 FYNNEI. V lost 7 bases to trimming and J lost 2 bases, with 8 bases between them. This CDR3 region has 12 residues.

The genes are TRBV28 and TRBJ1-5, with TRBD1 matching over 8 bases. This CDR3 is 18 amino acids long. Germline V gives CDR1 MDHEN, CDR2 SYDVKM. The V and J ends lost 7 bases and 5 bases, in that order; junction bases with no gene match: 19. The CDR3 is CASTPEPHRTGMDQPQHF. The CDR3 nucleotides read TGTGCCAGCACCCCAGAACCGCACCGGACAGGGATGGATCAGCCCCAGCATTTT.

The rearrangement links TRBV5-1 to TRBJ2-3, with TRBD2 as a possible D gene (6 bases). The germline V gene has CDR1 SGHRS and CDR2 YFSETQ. There are 15 residues in the CDR3. Between the trimmed V and J ends, which lost 2 bases and 0 bases, there was a span of 10 bases. CDR3 in DNA: TGCGCCAGCAGCTTTGGAGGGCCCAGCACAGATACGCAGTATTTT. This sequence encodes CASSFGGPSTDTQYF.

The chain combines TRBV21-1 with TRBJ1-4; whether TRBD1, the table's D call, matches the DNA was not checked. TRBV21-1 corresponds to a pseudogene. This CDR3 contains 18 residues. The CDR3 loop is CASTQSQGAHSGNEKLFF. CDR3 DNA sequence: TGTGCCAGCACCCAATCGCAGGGGGCCCACAGCGGTAATGAAAAACTGTTTTTT.

This clone was seen a single time. The chain uses TRBV9 and TRBJ1-3, with D maybe TRBD1 (5 bases). The CDR3 has 14 amino acids. Germline CDR1 is SGDLS and CDR2 is YYNGEE. Trimming left V 3 bases short and J 3 bases short, with 10 bases between. CDR3 region: CASSARVVGNTIYF. In nucleotides, the CDR3 is TGTGCCAGCAGCGCCAGGGTCGTTGGAAACACCATATATTTT.

This clone was counted a few times. The gene calls are TRBV12-3 or TRBV12-4 and TRBJ2-7; D might be TRBD1 (5 bases). Trimming took off 3 bases at V and 4 bases at J, with 7 bases between the two ends. The CDR3 spans 12 residues. The CDR3 loop is CASSFDSYEQYF. The CDR3 bases are TGTGCCAGCAGTTTCGACAGTTACGAGCAGTACTTC.

This clone appeared a single time. The chain employs TRBV7-2 and TRBJ2-1; 10 bases are a match to TRBD2. The V gene end was trimmed by 1 base and the J gene end by 12 bases; junction bases not matched to a gene: 6. Per germline, CDR1 SGHTA and CDR2 FQGNSA. This CDR3 has 14 amino acids. The CDR3: CASSLEGGLARQFF. DNA for the CDR3: TGTGCCAGCAGCTTAGAGGGGGGACTAGCGCGGCAGTTCTTC.

The genes are TRBV6-2 or TRBV6-3 and TRBJ2-1; 10 bases are shared with TRBD2. V gave up 4 bases and J gave up 2 bases; unmatched junction bases: 14. Germline loops: CDR1 MNHEY, CDR2 SVGEGT. The CDR3 runs 19 residues. Here the CDR3 reads CASSSGWGGLAATYNEQFF. CDR3 sequence (DNA): TGTGCCAGCAGTTCCGGCTGGGGTGGACTAGCGGCAACCTACAATGAGCAGTTCTTC.

V usage is TRBV5-1 and J usage is TRBJ1-5; D unresolved. Germline-derived CDR1 and CDR2 are SGHRS and YFSETQ. V lost 4 bases to trimming and J lost 4 bases, with 12 bases between them. The CDR3 sequence is 14 residues long. The CDR3 protein is CASSRVPGNQPQHF. The DNA for the CDR3 is TGCGCCAGCAGCCGCGTCCCGGGGAATCAGCCCCAGCATTTT. Full variable domain (rest looked up from reference TRBV5-1 and TRBJ1-5): KAGVTQTPRYLIKTRGQQVTLSCSPISGHRSVSWYQQTPGQGLQFLFEYFSETQRNKGNFPGRFSGRQFSNSRSEMNVSTLELGDSALYLCASSRVPGNQPQHFGDGTRLSIL.

This clone was found a few times. The V and J genes are TRBV5-1 and TRBJ1-3, with TRBD1 matching 7 bases. CDR3 length: 17 residues. Unmatched junction bases numbered 11, after V lost 5 bases and J lost 0 bases. Germline values: CDR1 SGHRS, CDR2 YFSETQ. The CDR3 DNA reads TGCGCCAGCAGTTTTACCCAGGGGGACCGCTCTGGAAACACCATATATTTT. Its protein product is CASSFTQGDRSGNTIYF.

This clone was detected only a few times. The rearrangement joins TRBV10-1 to TRBJ1-1; no clear D. Germline V CDR1 and CDR2: WNHNN, SYGVQD (reference sequence). V lost 0 bases, J lost 3 bases, and 8 bases lay in between. The length of the CDR3 is 14 residues. Here the CDR3 reads CASSESGHDTEAFF. The CDR3 nucleotides read TGCGCCAGCAGTGAGTCGGGCCACGACACTGAAGCTTTCTTT.

V usage is TRBV28 and J usage is TRBJ1-2; a possible D gene is TRBD1 (6 bases). Germline CDR1 reads MDHEN; CDR2 reads SYDVKM. The CDR3 sequence is 14 residues long. The V end was cut by 5 bases, the J end by 4 bases, with 14 bases between. The CDR3 spells CASSDRDNFYGYTF. CDR3 sequence (DNA): TGTGCCAGCAGTGACCGGGACAACTTCTATGGCTACACCTTC.

The chain is built from TRBV19 and TRBJ1-2; D is perhaps TRBD1 (6 bases). Trimming stripped 1 base from V and 2 bases from J, with 17 bases between. Germline loops: CDR1 LNHDA, CDR2 SQIVND (reference sequence). CDR3 length: 17 residues. The CDR3, as DNA: TGTGCCAGTAGTATAGCAGGGACACGAAGGACCAACTATGGCTACACCTTC. This gives the protein CASSIAGTRRTNYGYTF. Full variable domain (remainder filled in from reference TRBV19 and TRBJ1-2): DGGITQSPKYLFRKEGQNVTLSCEQNLNHDAMYWYRQDPGQGLRLIYYSQIVNDFQKGDIAEGYSVSREKKESFPLTVTSAQKNPTAFYLCASSIAGTRRTNYGYTFGSGTRLTVV.

This clone was detected only a few times. This sequence joins TRBV7-6 and TRBJ1-5; 8 bases align to TRBD1. The CDR3 extends over 17 amino acids. CDR1 SGHVS and CDR2 FNYEAQ come from the germline V gene. The V gene end was trimmed by 1 base and the J gene end by 5 bases; junction bases not matched to a gene: 10. CDR3: CASSLEPLARGHQPQHF. Here the CDR3 DNA reads TGTGCCAGCAGCTTAGAACCCCTGGCCAGGGGGCATCAGCCCCAGCATTTT.

This rearrangement joins TRBV20-1 to TRBJ2-3, with D possibly TRBD1 on 5 matching bases. The V end lost 3 bases, the J end lost 3 bases, and 19 bases lay between the germline ends. The CDR3 covers 16 residues. Germline CDR1 DFQATT, CDR2 SNEGSKA (reference sequence). For the CDR3, the DNA is TGCAGTGCTAGTTATCGTCAGGGTGTTGGGACAGATACGCAGTATTTT. Translated, it gives CSASYRQGVGTDTQYF.

The rearrangement links TRBV18 to TRBJ2-5; D not certain. The length of the CDR3 is 14 residues. CDR1 is KGHSH and CDR2 is LQKENI in the germline V gene. The V and J ends lost 0 bases and 1 base respectively, with 6 bases between them. The CDR3 region has the DNA TGTGCCAGCTCACCACCGAGAGGCCAAGAGACCCAGTACTTC. Translating it yields CASSPPRGQETQYF.